This T cell receptor (beta chain) was captured in a study of cytomegalovirus exposure and HLA in healthy donors. Study-wide context: Researchers found that just over 80% of under 450 genotyped donors fell within the Caucasian-associated ancestry cluster. Regarding the study as a whole: Apart from CMV serostatus, no immune exposure information was available.

J was trimmed by 7 bases and V by 5 bases; bases with no gene match: 4. This CDR3 has 13 amino acids. Germline-derived CDR1 and CDR2 are SGHNT and YENEEA. PCR primers comprised 60 Vbeta and 13 Jbeta primers. The data were produced by immunoSEQ multiplex PCR, yet TCRdb's version contains in-frame clones alone and is incomplete. The sample has 200,000 to 250,000 clones; approximately 80% are singletons. Remarks on this clone: Its matching antigen is unknown.

Sequencing used PBMCs. This chain links TRBV11-3 with TRBJ2-2; the match to TRBD1 covers 7 bases. This sequence was found in a male donor in good health and CMV-seronegative. CDR3 coding DNA: TGTGCCAGCAGCCTGGGACAGATCGGGGAGCTGTTTTTT. Protein sequence: CASSLGQIGELFF.